The 25 T cell receptor beta chains below were found in one sample sequenced in a study of HIV-infected patients and healthy controls. All unsorted peripheral T cells were captured because whole blood was used without fractionation. Reverse transcription used approximately 500 ng RNA and constant-region primers for alpha and beta. Using multiplexing indices, alpha and beta chain libraries were generated apart by chain-specific third strand synthesis. From the 5' RACE reads, TCRdb called clonotypes with MiXCR, one entry per CDR3 protein. Of 9,000 to 9,500 distinct CDR3 sequences listed, around 5.8% are singletons. Material for sequencing was blood. The receptors shown here come from an adult in good health.

This clonotype was picked up many times. The chain employs TRBV20-1 and TRBJ1-3; maybe TRBD1 (5 bases). Trimming took off 6 bases at V and 2 bases at J, with 8 bases between the two ends. From germline, CDR1 is DFQATT and CDR2 SNEGSKA (reference sequence). The CDR3 is 12 residues long. The CDR3 region is CSAGEAGNTIYF. CDR3 bases: TGCAGTGCGGGGGAAGCTGGAAACACCATATATTTT.

Notes on this clonotype: A much larger clone differs by one base, so this may be a read error. V usage is TRBV7-2 and J usage is TRBJ1-2, with D unclear. Per the germline V gene, CDR1 is SGHTA and CDR2 is FQGNSA. This CDR3 spans 11 amino acids. The CDR3 bases are TGTGCCAACAGCTATGATGGAGGGTACACCTTC. This sequence encodes CANSYDGGYTF.

This clonotype turned up a few times. The rearrangement joins TRBV3-1 to TRBJ1-2; 8 bases are shared with TRBD1. This CDR3 is built from 13 residues. J lost 7 bases, V lost 3 bases, and 4 bases had no gene match. Germline V CDR1 and CDR2: LGHDT, YNNKEL (reference sequence). The CDR3 DNA reads TGTGCCAGCAGCCAGAACCAGGGGGCTGGCTACACCTTC. This gives the protein CASSQNQGAGYTF.

This clonotype is judged medium-sized. The chain joins TRBV19 to TRBJ2-5; no clear D. The CDR3 covers 14 residues. Trimming cost V 3 bases and J 0 bases, with 8 bases left between them. Germline values: CDR1 LNHDA, CDR2 SQIVND (reference sequence). The CDR3 sequence: CASSIVGNQETQYF. Written as DNA, the CDR3 is TGTGCCAGTAGTATCGTGGGGAACCAAGAGACCCAGTACTTC.

This clonotype is labeled as medium-sized. The genes are TRBV11-3 and TRBJ2-1; the match to TRBD2 covers 9 bases. The CDR3 loop spans 16 amino acids. Germline values: CDR1 SGHNT, CDR2 YENEEA. Trimming at V came to 1 base and at J to 3 bases, leaving 4 bases not matched to a gene. The CDR3 region has the DNA TGTGCCAGCAGCTTAGGCCTAGCGGGGATCTACAATGAGCAGTTCTTC. Translating it yields CASSLGLAGIYNEQFF.

Only a few counts were recorded for this clonotype. The chain carries TRBV12-3 or TRBV12-4 and TRBJ2-3, with 10 bases aligning to TRBD2. V shed 5 bases, J shed 2 bases, and the junction held 10 bases outside the gene matches. The CDR3 loop spans 17 amino acids. This CDR3 is CASSPGLAEGFTDTQYF. Here the CDR3 DNA reads TGTGCCAGCAGTCCAGGACTAGCGGAAGGATTCACAGATACGCAGTATTTT.

By sample share, this clonotype is medium-sized. The genes are TRBV5-1 and TRBJ2-3; D ambiguous. Trimming took off 0 bases at V and 6 bases at J, with 5 bases between the two ends. Germline-derived CDR1 and CDR2 are SGHRS and YFSETQ. The CDR3 is 12 residues long. This chain's CDR3 is CASSLVSDTQYF. DNA of the CDR3: TGCGCCAGCAGCTTGGTGTCCGATACGCAGTATTTT.

This clonotype was observed a handful of times. J is TRBJ2-7 and V is TRBV12-5; the D is unclear. CDR1 and CDR2 (germline): LGHNT, FRNRAP. The CDR3 runs to 16 residues. The V end lost 1 base, the J end lost 0 bases, and 13 bases lay between the germline ends. In DNA form, the CDR3 reads TGTGCTAGTGGTTTGGCGCCCTTGACTGTCTCCTACGAGCAGTACTTC. Protein product: CASGLAPLTVSYEQYF.

This clonotype has ten or more counts. V gene TRBV3-1 combines with J gene TRBJ2-3; weak D call: TRBD2 (6 bases). Trimming took off 7 bases at V and 4 bases at J, with 21 bases between the two ends. Germline CDR1 reads LGHDT; CDR2 reads YNNKEL (reference sequence). CDR3 length equals 16 residues. CDR3 amino acids: CASNPTHIRRADTQYF. CDR3 DNA sequence: TGTGCCAGCAACCCGACCCACATTAGGAGGGCAGATACGCAGTATTTT.

By proportion, this clonotype is medium-sized. V and J are TRBV3-1 and TRBJ2-3, with 8 bases that match TRBD1. V was pared by 4 bases and J by 3 bases, with 9 bases of the junction left unmatched. This CDR3 is built from 16 residues. Germline values: CDR1 LGHDT, CDR2 YNNKEL (reference sequence). CDR3 sequence reads: CASSPSRRGRTDTQYF. The CDR3 DNA is TGTGCCAGCAGCCCGTCCCGCAGGGGGCGGACAGATACGCAGTATTTT.

This clonotype was found many times. The V gene is TRBV15, the J gene TRBJ1-2, with TRBD1 matching over 7 bases. The germline V gene encodes CDR1 LNHNV and CDR2 YYDKDF (reference sequence). CDR3 length equals 14 residues. With 6 bases clipped from V and 10 bases from J, the junction kept 14 bases outside the gene matches. The CDR3 DNA follows: TGTGCCACCAGAGACGATCGACGGGACAGCGCCTACACCTTC. As protein: CATRDDRRDSAYTF.

This clonotype was picked up many times. The CDR3 region is CASSTGEDSPLHF. Here the CDR3 DNA reads TGTGCCAGCAGCACGGGGGAAGATTCACCCCTCCACTTT. The chain combines TRBV5-5 with TRBJ1-6; TRBD1 is a possible D gene (5 bases). The CDR3 is made up of 13 amino acids. In germline, CDR1 is SGHKS, CDR2 YYEKEE (reference sequence). Trimming removed 4 bases at V and 8 bases at J, with 10 bases between.

The CDR3, as DNA: TGTGCCAGCAGCCAAGGGGGGGACGATACGCAGTATTTT. It yields the protein CASSQGGDDTQYF. The rearrangement uses TRBV4-2 and TRBJ2-3; D is perhaps TRBD2 (6 bases). The ends were cut back, 1 base at V and 6 bases at J, with 8 bases in the middle. In germline, CDR1 is LGHNA, CDR2 YNFKEQ. The CDR3 spans 13 residues.

This clonotype was counted at least ten times. This chain links TRBV11-3 with TRBJ2-7, with D maybe TRBD1 (5 bases). The CDR3 spans 15 residues. CDR1 is SGHNT and CDR2 is YENEEA in the germline V gene. V lost 6 bases to trimming and J lost 2 bases, with 17 bases between them. The CDR3 DNA reads TGTGCCAGCAGTCCAGGGTCCGGCGCCCCCTACGAGCAGTACTTC. Its translation is CASSPGSGAPYEQYF.

This clonotype was seen only a few times. This rearrangement joins TRBV5-1 to TRBJ1-5, with D unresolved. V was cut by 0 bases and J by 2 bases, with 9 bases left in between. Germline lookup yields CDR1 SGHRS and CDR2 YFSETQ. CDR3 length: 15 residues. CDR3 DNA sequence: TGCGCCAGCAGCTTGGAGGGAACAGGCAATCAGCCCCAGCATTTT. Amino acids: CASSLEGTGNQPQHF.

By sample fraction, this clonotype is medium-sized. CDR3 DNA: TGTGCCAGCAGCTTCCGCGGACAGGGTCAGCCCCAGCATTTT. Its protein is CASSFRGQGQPQHF. The chain uses TRBV7-9 and TRBJ1-5; the match to TRBD1 covers 8 bases. V shed 3 bases, J shed 6 bases, and the junction held 4 bases outside the gene matches. This CDR3 region has 14 residues. The V gene's germline CDR1 is SEHNR and CDR2 FQNEAQ (reference sequence).

This clonotype appeared a few times. The V gene is TRBV20-1, the J gene TRBJ2-4, with 7 positions matching TRBD1. This CDR3 spans 14 amino acids. Germline CDR1 is DFQATT and CDR2 is SNEGSKA (reference sequence). V lost 4 bases, J lost 4 bases, and 7 bases stayed unmatched. The CDR3, as DNA: TGCAGTGCTATGAGAAGGGACAGTAAAAACATTCAGTACTTC. This encodes CSAMRRDSKNIQYF.

In its sample, this clonotype is medium-sized. The V call is TRBV12-3 or TRBV12-4, the J call TRBJ2-1; the D gene is possibly TRBD2 (6 bases). V shed 6 bases and J shed 8 bases, with 23 bases lying between them. The CDR3 covers 16 residues. The CDR3 region has the DNA TGTGCCAGCAGCCGATTTCGCCGGGGGATATTGGATGAGCAGTTCTTC. It encodes CASSRFRRGILDEQFF.

This clonotype showed up many times. This chain uses TRBV4-3 with TRBJ1-6; 8 bases line up with TRBD1. Losses at the gene ends were 0 bases for V and 6 bases for J; bases not matched to a gene: 4. Germline assignment: CDR1 LGHNA and CDR2 YSLEER. This CDR3 is built from 16 residues. The CDR3 sequence: CASSQDGTGGNSPLHF. CDR3 coding DNA: TGCGCCAGCAGCCAAGATGGCACAGGGGGTAATTCACCCCTCCACTTT.

By share, this clonotype counts as medium-sized. This chain connects TRBV7-2 to TRBJ2-5, with D possibly being TRBD1 (5 bases). The V and J ends lost 5 bases and 1 base respectively, with 8 bases between them. This CDR3 region has 13 residues. CDR1 and CDR2 (germline): SGHTA, FQGNSA. CDR3 region: CASSGAVQETQYF. CDR3 sequence (DNA): TGTGCCAGCAGCGGGGCGGTCCAAGAGACCCAGTACTTC.

This clonotype was seen repeatedly, ten times or more. The chain joins TRBV6-2 or TRBV6-3 to TRBJ2-7, with unresolved D. The V end was cut by 5 bases, the J end by 2 bases, with 4 bases between. CDR1 and CDR2 (germline): MNHEY, SVGEGT. This CDR3 is built from 11 residues. DNA of the CDR3: TGTGCCAGCAGTCAAGCCTACGAGCAGTACTTC. Amino acid sequence: CASSQAYEQYF.

This clonotype was counted many times. The chain combines TRBV28 with TRBJ1-1; no firm D call. Germline assignment: CDR1 MDHEN and CDR2 SYDVKM. The CDR3 covers 13 residues. The V end was cut by 11 bases, the J end by 7 bases, with 20 bases between. CDR3 in DNA: TGTGCCTCTTACTCCCGGGCCCCCAGTGAAGCTTTCTTT. It specifies CASYSRAPSEAFF.

Many counts were recorded for this clonotype. The J gene is TRBJ1-5, the V gene TRBV27, with D tentatively TRBD1 (5 bases). V lost 5 bases, J lost 8 bases, and 13 bases lay in between. This CDR3 region has 13 residues. Germline assignment: CDR1 MNHEY and CDR2 SMNVEV (reference sequence). CDR3 sequence (DNA): TGTGCCAGCAGTACCAGGGTGACTGAGCCCCAGCATTTT. Residues: CASSTRVTEPQHF.

This clonotype was seen repeatedly, ten times or more. The rearrangement joins TRBV9 to TRBJ2-7, with 7 bases aligning to TRBD1. This CDR3 has 16 residues. The trim removed 0 bases at V and 2 bases at J, leaving 8 bases unmatched. Germline V gene data show CDR1 as SGDLS and CDR2 as YYNGEE. The CDR3: CASSVEGDSPTYEQYF. CDR3 sequence (DNA): TGTGCCAGCAGCGTAGAGGGGGACAGTCCCACCTACGAGCAGTACTTC.

By proportion, this clonotype is medium-sized. This chain joins TRBV11-2 and TRBJ2-1, with a possible D match to TRBD1 (5 bases). CDR3 length equals 15 residues. V lost 7 bases, J lost 0 bases, and 13 bases lay in between. Germline-derived CDR1 and CDR2 are SGHAT and FQNNGV. This chain's CDR3 is CASTKTASSYNEQFF. The CDR3 DNA reads TGTGCCAGCACCAAGACAGCGAGCTCCTACAATGAGCAGTTCTTC.